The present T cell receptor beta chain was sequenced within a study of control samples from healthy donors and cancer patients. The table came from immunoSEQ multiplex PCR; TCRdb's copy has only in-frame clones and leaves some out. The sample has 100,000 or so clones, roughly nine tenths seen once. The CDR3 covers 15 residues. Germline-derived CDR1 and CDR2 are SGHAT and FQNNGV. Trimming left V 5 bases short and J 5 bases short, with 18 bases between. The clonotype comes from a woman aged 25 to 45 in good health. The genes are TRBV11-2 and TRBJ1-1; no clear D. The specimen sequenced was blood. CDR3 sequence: CASSIRGNHLTEAFF. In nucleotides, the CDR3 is TGTGCCAGCAGCATTCGTGGGAACCATCTGACTGAAGCTTTCTTT.